This T cell receptor beta chain emerged from a study of OX40 agonist ivuxolimab in advanced cancers. Study background: The patients received agonistic anti-OX40 (CD134) antibody ivuxolimab. Three patients got partial responses; one had hepatocellular carcinoma and two had cutaneous melanoma. General study points: In CD8+ T cells, expanded clones were on average more numerous than in CD4+.

Produced via immunoSEQ multiplex PCR; TCRdb's table is partial and in-frame only. The sample holds about 84,000 clones; about 94% are singletons and the top ten take 9.5% to 11%. Exclusion of a patient followed from autoimmune disease history or systemic immunosuppression. Concerning this clone itself: Its target is unknown.

The ends lost 3 bases at V and 1 base at J; junction bases unmatched: 2. The CDR3 length is 15 residues. The TCR originated in an adult with an advanced solid tumor such as melanoma, head and neck, liver or kidney cancer. The sample here was CD4+ or CD8+ T cells sorted from blood, taken in a trial of the OX40 agonist ivuxolimab. The V gene is TRBV23-1, the J gene TRBJ1-1, with 10 bases matching TRBD1. TRBV23-1 is an ORF, and what it does is uncertain. CDR3 nucleotides: TGCGCCAGCAGTCAGGGGGACAGGGGGAACACTGAAGCTTTCTTT. Residues: CASSQGDRGNTEAFF.